The 22 T cell receptor beta chains listed next were all sequenced from one sample in a study of PD-L1 blockade in urothelial cancer. TCRdb's table, derived via immunoSEQ multiplex PCR, lists solely in-frame clones and lacks some. Here the sample spans more than 90,000 clones, around nine tenths being singletons. Time point noted: pretreatment peripheral blood. Sequencing used PBMCs, obtained around atezolizumab (anti-PD-L1) treatment. Every receptor here comes from a man between 60 and 70 years old with urothelial cancer.

The rearrangement uses TRBV27 and TRBJ1-1; no clear D gene. Deletions cut 1 base from V and 2 bases from J, with 11 bases between. The CDR3 is 15 amino acids. CDR1 MNHEY and CDR2 SMNVEV come from the germline V gene (reference sequence). CDR3 sequence reads: CASSLYPGFNTEAFF. In DNA, the CDR3 is TGTGCCAGCAGTTTATACCCGGGATTTAACACTGAAGCTTTCTTT.

This rearrangement joins TRBV19 to TRBJ1-1; TRBD1 might be the D (5 bases). V lost 5 bases and J lost 1, with 17 bases in between. This CDR3 region has 16 residues. The germline V gene encodes CDR1 LNHDA and CDR2 SQIVND (reference sequence). The CDR3 nucleotides are TGTGCCAGTAGTTCATACCCCACAGGTGGGAACACTGAAGCTTTCTTT. It encodes CASSSYPTGGNTEAFF.

V gene TRBV5-4 combines with J gene TRBJ2-1; 7 bases are a match to TRBD1. Looked up from germline, CDR1 is SGHNT and CDR2 is YYREEE (reference sequence). V gave up 3 bases and J gave up 9 bases; unmatched junction bases: 12. This CDR3 has 15 amino acids. Here the CDR3 reads CASSWGQNEGLEQFF. The DNA for the CDR3 is TGTGCCAGCAGCTGGGGACAGAACGAGGGGCTTGAGCAGTTCTTC.

This chain links TRBV5-1 with TRBJ1-5, with TRBD1 identical over 10 bases. With V trimmed by 4 bases and J by 5 bases, 6 bases remained unmatched. The CDR3 extends over 15 amino acids. CDR1 and CDR2 (germline): SGHRS, YFSETQ. CDR3 bases: TGCGCCAGCAGCACCGGGACAGGGGTCCATCAGCCCCAGCATTTT. This gives the protein CASSTGTGVHQPQHF. Based on the CDR3 plus reference TRBV5-1 and TRBJ1-5, the full variable domain is KAGVTQTPRYLIKTRGQQVTLSCSPISGHRSVSWYQQTPGQGLQFLFEYFSETQRNKGNFPGRFSGRQFSNSRSEMNVSTLELGDSALYLCASSTGTGVHQPQHFGDGTRLSIL.

The chain carries TRBV7-9 and TRBJ1-5, with a possible D match to TRBD1 (6 bases). Germline lookup yields CDR1 SEHNR and CDR2 FQNEAQ (reference sequence). Trimming removed 6 bases from V and 3 bases from J, with 15 bases in between. The CDR3 consists of 15 residues. DNA for the CDR3: TGTGCCAGCAGTCCACAGGGTGGGAACAATCAGCCCCAGCATTTT. It encodes CASSPQGGNNQPQHF.

The chain combines TRBV2 with TRBJ2-1; 8 bases align to TRBD2. The J segment lost 7 bases and the V segment lost 2 bases, leaving 10 bases of the junction unmatched. This CDR3 comprises 16 residues. Germline loops: CDR1 SNHLY, CDR2 FYNNEI. The CDR3 spells CASSETAGLGPNEQFF. As DNA, the CDR3 is TGTGCCAGCAGTGAAACCGCGGGACTAGGGCCTAATGAGCAGTTCTTC.

The table lists this clone with a count of one. This sequence joins TRBV18 and TRBJ2-1, with TRBD2 identical over 9 bases. The CDR3 extends over 16 amino acids. The germline V gene has CDR1 KGHSH and CDR2 LQKENI. Losses at the gene ends were 3 bases for V and 0 bases for J; bases not matched to a gene: 3. As DNA, the CDR3 is TGTGCCAGCTCACCGGCGGGGGGGTACTCCTACAATGAGCAGTTCTTC. Its translation: CASSPAGGYSYNEQFF.

This chain joins TRBV7-3 and TRBJ2-5; a weak D match, TRBD1 (5 bases). Between the trimmed V and J ends, which lost 1 base and 2 bases, there was a span of 11 bases. The CDR3 spans 15 residues. CDR1 is SGHTA, CDR2 FQGTGA, per germline. CDR3 loop: CASSLNQGPQETQYF. CDR3 nucleotides: TGTGCCAGCAGCTTAAATCAGGGCCCACAAGAGACCCAGTACTTC.

The gene calls are TRBV7-8 and TRBJ1-4; D is undetermined. CDR1 and CDR2 (germline): SGHVS, FQNEAQ. CDR3 length: 14 amino acids. V was pared by 5 bases and J by 2 bases, with 9 bases between. The CDR3 is CASSLEATNEKLFF. CDR3 coding DNA: TGTGCCAGCAGCCTCGAGGCCACTAATGAAAAACTGTTTTTT.

The chain joins TRBV28 to TRBJ2-4; D remains ambiguous. V lost 7 bases and J 0 bases, leaving 22 bases between the germline ends. CDR3 length equals 18 residues. Germline values: CDR1 MDHEN, CDR2 SYDVKM. This CDR3 is CASTPSTLAIIAKNIQYF. The DNA of the CDR3 is TGTGCCAGCACCCCTAGTACCCTCGCGATTATAGCCAAAAACATTCAGTACTTC.

The rearrangement joins TRBV19 to TRBJ1-1, with D perhaps matching TRBD1 (6 bases). Germline loops: CDR1 LNHDA, CDR2 SQIVND (reference sequence). This CDR3 contains 15 residues. Between the trimmed V and J ends, which lost 5 bases and 0 bases, there was a span of 13 bases. In DNA, the CDR3 is TGTGCCAGTAGTGCGACAGGCGTAATGAACACTGAAGCTTTCTTT. It codes for CASSATGVMNTEAFF.

The chain uses TRBV19 and TRBJ1-2; 10 nucleotides match TRBD1. V was clipped by 6 bases and J by 8 bases; unmatched bases: 15. The germline CDR1 and CDR2 sequences are LNHDA and SQIVND (reference sequence). CDR3 length: 16 amino acids. In DNA, the CDR3 is TGTGCCAGTAGCCGATCGGGGACAGGGGATTCTAGAGGCTACACCTTC. Amino acids: CASSRSGTGDSRGYTF.

The chain couples TRBV11-3 to TRBJ1-1; a possible D gene is TRBD1 (6 bases). Germline assignment: CDR1 SGHNT and CDR2 YENEEA. This CDR3 has 16 amino acids. Trimming stripped 0 bases from V and 0 bases from J, with 11 bases between. This CDR3 is CASSLEFGTLNTEAFF. The DNA of the CDR3 is TGTGCCAGCAGCTTAGAATTTGGGACACTGAACACTGAAGCTTTCTTT.

The V call is TRBV19, the J call TRBJ1-1, with TRBD1 matching over 8 bases. Germline CDR1 and CDR2: LNHDA and SQIVND (reference sequence). CDR3 length equals 14 residues. V was clipped by 4 bases and J by 5 bases; unmatched bases: 6. CDR3 in DNA: TGTGCCAGTAGTACTCAGGGGGCGCAGACTGAAGCTTTCTTT. Amino acid sequence: CASSTQGAQTEAFF. The full variable domain, with the rest looked up from reference TRBV19 and TRBJ1-1, is DGGITQSPKYLFRKEGQNVTLSCEQNLNHDAMYWYRQDPGQGLRLIYYSQIVNDFQKGDIAEGYSVSREKKESFPLTVTSAQKNPTAFYLCASSTQGAQTEAFFGQGTRLTVV.

V usage is TRBV28 and J usage is TRBJ1-5; D is perhaps TRBD1 (5 bases). The ends were cut back, 3 bases at V and 3 bases at J, with 18 bases in the middle. The CDR3 runs to 17 residues. The germline V gene has CDR1 MDHEN and CDR2 SYDVKM. The CDR3 DNA reads as TGTGCCAGCAGTTTGCCGACTCCGGGACTCTCCAATCAGCCCCAGCATTTT. Amino acid sequence: CASSLPTPGLSNQPQHF.

This chain uses TRBV30 with TRBJ1-3; D gene uncertain. CDR3 length equals 12 residues. The V end lost 3 bases, the J end lost 10 bases, and 13 bases lay between the germline ends. CDR1 GTSNPN and CDR2 SVGIG come from the germline V gene (reference sequence). CDR3 coding DNA: TGTGCCTGGAGGCTCCTGGCGGGGACCATATATTTT. This codes for CAWRLLAGTIYF.

The rearrangement joins TRBV15 to TRBJ2-1; possible D gene TRBD1, 5 bases. This CDR3 has 13 amino acids. Germline V gene lookup returns CDR1 LNHNV and CDR2 YYDKDF (reference sequence). The CDR3 nucleotides read TGTGCATTACGGCAGGGAAAGGTCAATGAGCAGTTCTTC. Translation gives CALRQGKVNEQFF.

This chain links TRBV28 with TRBJ1-4, with TRBD1 as a possible D gene (5 bases). Germline lookup yields CDR1 MDHEN and CDR2 SYDVKM. V was trimmed by 9 bases and J by 7 bases, leaving 27 bases between them. The CDR3 totals 17 residues. CDR3 nucleotides: TGTGCCAGTGCAAGGGGAGGCTCCACCTTCATCGGTGAAAAACTGTTTTTT. Residues: CASARGGSTFIGEKLFF. The full variable domain, in which reference TRBV28 and TRBJ1-4 provide the parts outside the CDR3, is DVKVTQSSRYLVKRTGEKVFLECVQDMDHENMFWYRQDPGLGLRLIYFSYDVKMKEKGDIPEGYSVSREKKERFSLILESASTNQTSMYLCASARGGSTFIGEKLFFGSGTQLSVL.

The DNA of the CDR3 is TGTGCCAGCCATGTTGGTGGGGCGGTGGGTCAGCCCCAGCATTTT. Its protein product is CASHVGGAVGQPQHF. The chain is built from TRBV2 and TRBJ1-5; weak D call: TRBD1 (5 bases). The CDR3 spans 15 residues. The V end was cut by 8 bases, the J end by 6 bases, with 20 bases between. Per the germline V gene, CDR1 is SNHLY and CDR2 is FYNNEI.

J is TRBJ1-1 and V is TRBV9; 8 nucleotides line up with TRBD1. CDR3 size: 14 residues. Germline V lookup: CDR1 SGDLS, CDR2 YYNGEE. V shed 1 base, J shed 3 bases, and the junction held 2 bases outside the gene matches. CDR3 protein: CASSVTGGDTEAFF. Here the CDR3 DNA reads TGTGCCAGCAGCGTAACAGGGGGAGACACTGAAGCTTTCTTT.

The V and J genes are TRBV7-9 and TRBJ2-7; TRBD2 matches 13 bases. V lost 4 bases, J lost 3 bases, and 9 bases stayed unmatched. Looked up from germline, CDR1 is SEHNR and CDR2 is FQNEAQ (reference sequence). The CDR3 extends over 17 amino acids. The CDR3: CASSSGTSGTGLYEQYF. CDR3 in DNA: TGTGCCAGCAGCTCAGGGACTAGCGGGACAGGTCTCTACGAGCAGTACTTC.

This chain links TRBV28 with TRBJ1-5; D remains unclear. The V end lost 8 bases, the J end lost 0 bases, and 14 bases lay between the germline ends. This CDR3 has 15 amino acids. Germline-derived CDR1 and CDR2 are MDHEN and SYDVKM. CDR3 in DNA: TGTGCCAGCGACTCGTCCGGGGATAGCAATCAGCCCCAGCATTTT. Protein: CASDSSGDSNQPQHF.